Listed here are 22 T cell receptor beta chains from one sample, sequenced in a study of identical twins. TCRdb used MiXCR to reprocess the 5' RACE reads, holding one entry per CDR3 protein. The sample includes fewer than 450,000 distinct CDR3 sequences, approximately 8.7% seen only once; the top ten take more than 8%. Source material: naive T cells sorted from blood. Receptors were obtained from a woman between 50 and 59 years old in good health.

This chain links TRBV27 with TRBJ2-2; a possible D gene is TRBD2 (6 bases). V was trimmed by 5 bases and J by 5 bases, leaving 12 bases between them. From germline, CDR1 is MNHEY and CDR2 SMNVEV (reference sequence). This CDR3 has 14 amino acids. The CDR3 DNA follows: TGTGCCAGCAGTCCGGGACTCCTAACCGGGGAGCTGTTTTTT. This sequence encodes CASSPGLLTGELFF.

This clonotype has only a few counts. This rearrangement joins TRBV24-1 to TRBJ2-7; D may be TRBD2 (6 bases). CDR3 length equals 17 residues. The V end lost 5 bases, the J end lost 2 bases, and 21 bases lay between the germline ends. Per germline, CDR1 KGHDR and CDR2 SFDVKD. DNA for the CDR3: TGTGCCACCAGTGCGATAACGGGACTCCTAACGACCTACGAGCAGTACTTC. This gives the protein CATSAITGLLTTYEQYF.

The CDR3 DNA reads as TGTGCCAGCAGGGGTCCTAGCTCCTACAATGAGCAGTTCTTC. Translation: CASRGPSSYNEQFF. The V call is TRBV12-3 or TRBV12-4, the J call TRBJ2-1; D remains ambiguous. The V and J ends lost 6 bases and 0 bases respectively, with 9 bases between them. The CDR3 has 14 amino acids.

This clonotype was counted only a few times. The chain is built from TRBV24-1 and TRBJ1-1; D possibly corresponds to TRBD1 (6 bases). The V end was cut by 1 base, the J end by 5 bases, with 13 bases between. The CDR3 is 15 amino acids. The germline CDR1 and CDR2 sequences are KGHDR and SFDVKD. Written as DNA, the CDR3 is TGTGCCACCAGTGATTTAATGGGGGGCAATACTGAAGCTTTCTTT. It encodes CATSDLMGGNTEAFF.

This clonotype has just a few counts. This chain connects TRBV7-2 to TRBJ2-3; 7 nucleotides agree with TRBD1. Per germline, CDR1 SGHTA and CDR2 FQGNSA. CDR3 size: 16 residues. The J segment lost 0 bases and the V segment lost 5 bases, leaving 8 bases of the junction unmatched. The CDR3 region has the DNA TGTGCCAGCAGCGACCACAGGGGAACTAGCACAGATACGCAGTATTTT. This sequence encodes CASSDHRGTSTDTQYF.

Note on this clonotype: A much larger clone lies one base from this, so it may be a read error. The J gene is TRBJ2-2, the V gene TRBV29-1, with D perhaps TRBD2 (6 bases). This CDR3 is built from 12 residues. Per the germline V gene, CDR1 is SQVTM and CDR2 is ANQGSEA. Written as DNA, the CDR3 is TGCAGCTGCCGGAGGGCCACCTGGGAGCTGTTTTTT. It translates to CSCRRATWELFF.

The V and J genes are TRBV11-2 and TRBJ2-3; D is possibly TRBD1 or TRBD2 (5 bases each). The CDR3 loop spans 14 amino acids. Germline values: CDR1 SGHAT, CDR2 FQNNGV. The V gene lost 2 bases and the J gene lost 2 bases, with 8 bases spanning the gap. The CDR3 region has the DNA TGTGCCAGCAGCTTAAGGGACCACACAGATACGCAGTATTTT. This sequence encodes CASSLRDHTDTQYF.

This clonotype was picked up one time. The CDR3 region is CASSDRAGSTGELFF. CDR3 in DNA: TGTGCCAGCAGCGACAGGGCAGGGTCCACCGGGGAGCTGTTTTTT. The V call is TRBV3-1, the J call TRBJ2-2; TRBD1 matches at 7 bases. J was trimmed by 4 bases and V by 5 bases; bases with no gene match: 7. This CDR3 region has 15 residues. Germline lookup yields CDR1 LGHDT and CDR2 YNNKEL (reference sequence).

The V call is TRBV14, the J call TRBJ2-5; D is ambiguous. CDR3 length: 13 residues. V was cut by 1 base and J by 6 bases, with 9 bases left in between. CDR1 SGHDN and CDR2 FVKESK come from the germline V gene. CDR3 region: CASSQGVVKTQYF. The CDR3 DNA follows: TGTGCCAGCAGCCAAGGGGTGGTGAAGACCCAGTACTTC. Full variable domain (rest looked up from reference TRBV14 and TRBJ2-5): EAGVTQFPSHSVIEKGQTVTLRCDPISGHDNLYWYRRVMGKEIKFLLHFVKESKQDESGMPNNRFLAERTGGTYSTLKVQPAELEDSGVYFCASSQGVVKTQYFGPGTRLLVL.

The chain employs TRBV7-2 and TRBJ2-1, with 9 bases identical to TRBD1. Germline V gene sequence: CDR1 SGHTA, CDR2 FQGNSA. Losses at the gene ends were 3 bases for V and 9 bases for J; bases not matched to a gene: 12. The CDR3 has 16 residues. DNA of the CDR3: TGTGCCAGCAGCTTGTCCTCGGACAGGGGTAGTGGTGAGCAGTTCTTC. Amino acid sequence: CASSLSSDRGSGEQFF.

This clonotype was detected only a few times. The genes are TRBV20-1 and TRBJ2-1; unclear D gene. The germline CDR1 and CDR2 sequences are DFQATT and SNEGSKA (reference sequence). Trimming removed 3 bases from V and 0 bases from J, with 6 bases in between. The CDR3 is 13 amino acids. CDR3 coding DNA: TGCAGTGCTAGCGTTCCCTCCTACAATGAGCAGTTCTTC. This encodes CSASVPSYNEQFF.

This clonotype was detected a few times. This chain joins TRBV5-1 and TRBJ2-5; D remains ambiguous. The germline gives CDR1 SGHRS, CDR2 YFSETQ. The CDR3 extends over 14 amino acids. V gave up 4 bases and J gave up 5 bases, with 15 bases separating them. In nucleotides, the CDR3 is TGCGCCAGCAGCCTAGACCCTTCCAGGGAGACCCAGTACTTC. Protein: CASSLDPSRETQYF.

This clonotype came up many times. The chain has TRBV5-1 and TRBJ2-3; D uncertain. This CDR3 region has 14 residues. Trimming cost V 9 bases and J 5 bases, with 19 bases left between them. In germline, CDR1 is SGHRS, CDR2 YFSETQ. CDR3 amino acids: CATKRLGSEDTQYF. The DNA for the CDR3 is TGCGCCACCAAGAGATTAGGGTCGGAAGATACGCAGTATTTT.

The rearrangement links TRBV2 to TRBJ2-1, with D possibly being TRBD2 (5 bases). This CDR3 contains 11 residues. The V and J ends lost 3 bases and 10 bases respectively, with 7 bases between them. Germline V CDR1 and CDR2: SNHLY, FYNNEI. The CDR3 protein is CASSDSDEQFF. CDR3 sequence (DNA): TGTGCCAGCAGTGATAGCGACGAGCAGTTCTTC.

The chain recombines TRBV11-2 with TRBJ1-5; tentative D call: TRBD1 (5 bases). Germline CDR1 SGHAT, CDR2 FQNNGV. Trimming pared 7 bases from V and 0 bases from J, leaving 13 bases between. This CDR3 is 15 amino acids long. The CDR3 region is CASILKGYSNQPQHF. The CDR3 DNA reads as TGTGCCAGCATTCTCAAGGGGTATAGCAATCAGCCCCAGCATTTT.

This clonotype was detected ten times or more. The chain is built from TRBV21-1 and TRBJ2-7; the D segment call TRBD1 is taken from the table without a DNA check. TRBV21-1 is a pseudogene segment. The CDR3 has 15 residues. CDR3 sequence (DNA): TGTGCCAGCAGCGAAACGGACAGGGGGGTTTATGAGCAGTACGTC. Its translation is CASSETDRGVYEQYV.

The sample holds a few counts of this clonotype. The chain employs TRBV23-1 and TRBJ2-1, with D perhaps TRBD2 (5 bases). TRBV23-1 is classed as an ORF, of uncertain function. V was cut by 6 bases and J by 0 bases, with 15 bases left in between. This CDR3 spans 16 amino acids. The CDR3 protein is CASSQGLPDSYNEQFF. In DNA, the CDR3 is TGCGCCAGCAGCCAAGGACTTCCCGACTCCTACAATGAGCAGTTCTTC.

This clonotype showed up many times. The gene calls are TRBV15 and TRBJ2-1, with TRBD2 matching 9 bases. Trimming cost V 5 bases and J 0 bases; bases outside gene matches: 8. Germline V gene lookup returns CDR1 LNHNV and CDR2 YYDKDF (reference sequence). This CDR3 is built from 17 residues. CDR3 coding DNA: TGTGCCACCAGCGGGTGGCGGGAGGGGAGCTCCTACAATGAGCAGTTCTTC. It yields the protein CATSGWREGSSYNEQFF.

This clonotype was detected many times. The gene calls are TRBV15 and TRBJ2-1; weak D call: TRBD1 (5 bases). V was cut by 5 bases and J by 7 bases, with 12 bases left in between. The CDR3 runs to 13 residues. Germline V lookup: CDR1 LNHNV, CDR2 YYDKDF (reference sequence). This CDR3 is CATSPWGENEQFF. CDR3 bases: TGTGCCACCAGCCCCTGGGGCGAGAATGAGCAGTTCTTC.

The V call is TRBV7-6, the J call TRBJ2-1, with D tentatively TRBD2 (5 bases). Per germline, CDR1 SGHVS and CDR2 FNYEAQ. This CDR3 spans 16 amino acids. V was shortened by 5 bases and J by 0 bases, with 14 bases between the two germline ends. CDR3 bases: TGTGCCAGCAGCCCCACGGACTCGAGCTCCTACAATGAGCAGTTCTTC. Its protein is CASSPTDSSSYNEQFF.

The gene calls are TRBV24-1 and TRBJ2-1; 10 bases match TRBD1. The germline gives CDR1 KGHDR, CDR2 SFDVKD. V was pared by 0 bases and J by 4 bases, with 11 bases of the junction left unmatched. The CDR3 contains 19 residues. CDR3 region: CATSDLGSGQGRRYNEQFF. The DNA for the CDR3 is TGTGCCACCAGTGATTTGGGGTCGGGACAGGGGAGAAGGTACAATGAGCAGTTCTTC.

This clonotype was seen only a few times. The rearrangement joins TRBV20-1 to TRBJ2-2; 8 positions match TRBD2. CDR3 length equals 13 residues. CDR1 DFQATT and CDR2 SNEGSKA come from the germline V gene (reference sequence). The junction had 4 bases not matched to a gene; V was cut back by 5 bases and J by 5 bases. CDR3 sequence (DNA): TGCAGTGCTGTAGCGGGATTAACCGGGGAGCTGTTTTTT. This translates into CSAVAGLTGELFF.